This is a list of T cell receptor beta chains from one sample in a study of cytomegalovirus exposure and HLA in healthy donors. Here immunoSEQ multiplex PCR was the method, and the copy in TCRdb shows in-frame clones only, minus some. The table shows tens of thousands of clones, with around three quarters occurring only once. The sequenced sample was PBMCs. The receptors stem from a man younger than 45 in good health and CMV-seronegative. CDR3s include the opening cysteine and the closing phenylalanine or tryptophan. A D gene is named only where the DNA matches it firmly. Size values are once, few and many counts, or a class for expanded clones, and some rows have none.

abundance,v_gene,d_gene,j_gene,len,CDR3aa,CDR3nt
.,TRBV7-9,TRBD2,TRBJ2-5,14,CASSRGGGGETQYF,TGTGCCAGCAGTCGGGGGGGAGGGGGAGAGACCCAGTACTTC
.,TRBV27,.,TRBJ1-4,16,CASSRITGTGNEKLFF,TGTGCCAGCAGTCGTATTACCGGGACTGGTAATGAAAAACTGTTTTTT
.,TRBV12-5,.,TRBJ1-5,13,CASGMTGFQPQHF,TGTGCTAGTGGAATGACAGGATTTCAGCCCCAGCATTTT
.,TRBV7-2,TRBD2,TRBJ2-5,16,CASSWRTSGGPGTQYF,TGTGCCAGCAGCTGGCGGACTAGCGGGGGGCCAGGGACCCAGTACTTC
.,TRBV7-9,.,TRBJ1-4,14,CASSLAGGNEKLFF,TGTGCCAGCAGCTTAGCCGGGGGGAATGAAAAACTGTTTTTT
.,TRBV11-2,.,TRBJ2-3,17,CASSLGLGASDTDTQYF,TGTGCCAGCAGCTTAGGTTTGGGGGCCTCGGATACAGATACGCAGTATTTT
.,TRBV29-1,.,TRBJ1-1,14,CSVGTARSGFRAFF,TGCAGCGTTGGGACAGCTCGATCGGGATTTAGAGCTTTCTTT
.,TRBV6-5,.,TRBJ1-1,13,CASSWAMNTEAFF,TGTGCCAGCAGTTGGGCCATGAACACTGAAGCTTTCTTT
.,TRBV4-2,TRBD1,TRBJ1-2,16,CASSQGETGGWNGYTF,TGTGCCAGCAGCCAAGGTGAGACAGGGGGCTGGAATGGCTACACCTTC
.,TRBV30,.,TRBJ1-3,13,CAWTGFAGNTIYF,TGTGCCTGGACAGGGTTTGCTGGAAACACCATATATTTT
once,TRBV7-2,.,TRBJ1-2,13,CASSPLSSQGYTF,TGTGCCAGCAGCCCCCTCAGTTCACAGGGCTACACCTTC
once,TRBV5-1,.,TRBJ1-2,14,CASSLEQGVDGYTF,TGCGCCAGCAGCTTGGAACAGGGCGTAGATGGCTACACCTTC
.,TRBV7-9,.,TRBJ1-5,12,CSSSRSGQPQHF,TGTTCCAGCAGCCGATCCGGTCAACCCCAGCATTTT
.,TRBV7-9,.,TRBJ1-1,17,CASSESAGGTMNTEAFF,TGTGCCAGCAGCGAATCAGCCGGGGGTACGATGAACACTGAAGCTTTCTTT
once,TRBV29-1,.,TRBJ1-2,13,CSVDGGANYGYTF,TGCAGCGTTGATGGAGGGGCGAACTATGGCTACACCTTC
.,TRBV4-1,.,TRBJ2-1,17,CASSQPPQRVSYNEQFF,TGCGCCAGCAGCCAACCCCCCCAGAGGGTTTCCTACAATGAGCAGTTCTTC
few,TRBV7-3,TRBD1,TRBJ2-1,15,CASSSDRGHNNEQFF,TGTGCCAGCAGTTCTGACAGGGGCCATAACAATGAGCAGTTCTTC
.,TRBV6-5,.,TRBJ1-2,15,CASSYGQGNRDGYTF,TGTGCCAGCAGTTACGGGCAGGGAAATAGAGATGGCTACACCTTC
.,TRBV9,TRBD1,TRBJ1-1,14,CASSGGQGMLEAFF,TGTGCCAGCAGCGGCGGACAGGGGATGCTCGAAGCTTTCTTT
once,TRBV18,.,TRBJ2-5,14,CASSPRQDQETQYF,TGTGCCAGCTCACCTCGACAGGACCAAGAGACCCAGTACTTC
.,TRBV27,.,TRBJ1-5,15,CASSLSSGGNQPQHF,TGTGCCAGCAGTTTGTCGTCGGGGGGGAATCAGCCCCAGCATTTT
.,TRBV5-1,TRBD2,TRBJ2-3,17,CASSQGLAGPSTDTQYF,TGCGCCAGCAGCCAGGGACTAGCGGGACCAAGCACAGATACGCAGTATTTT
.,TRBV7-6,TRBD2,TRBJ2-1,15,CASSLALAGDNEQFF,TGTGCCAGCAGCTTAGCCCTAGCGGGGGACAATGAGCAGTTCTTC
.,TRBV7-3,.,TRBJ1-5,16,CASSLTGGGRNQPQHF,TGTGCCAGCAGCTTAACCGGGGGGGGTCGCAATCAGCCCCAGCATTTT
.,TRBV5-5,TRBD1,TRBJ1-5,16,CASSSGQGLSNQPQHF,TGTGCCAGCAGCTCCGGACAGGGTTTAAGCAATCAGCCCCAGCATTTT
.,TRBV7-9,TRBD2,TRBJ2-1,15,CASSLLAGVYNEQFF,TGTGCCAGCAGCTTATTAGCGGGGGTTTACAATGAGCAGTTCTTC
once,TRBV7-9,TRBD1,TRBJ1-1,15,CASSLVAGGRTEAFF,TGTGCCAGCAGCTTAGTGGCAGGGGGAAGGACTGAAGCTTTCTTT
.,TRBV7-9,.,TRBJ1-2,11,CASSLLDSQNF,TGTGCCAGCAGCTTACTGGACAGCCAGAACTTC
.,TRBV6-1,.,TRBJ1-1,15,CASSQPGGAKTEAFF,TGTGCCAGCAGTCAACCCGGGGGGGCAAAAACTGAAGCTTTCTTT